The T cell receptor beta chain under discussion was sequenced for a study of T cell changes during pregnancy in multiple sclerosis. CDR1 and CDR2 (germline): SNHLY, FYNNEI. The trim removed 6 bases at V and 4 bases at J, leaving 14 bases unmatched. This CDR3 comprises 16 residues. Here immunoSEQ multiplex PCR was the method, and the copy in TCRdb shows in-frame clones only, minus some. Of 50,000 to 70,000 clones in the sample, over 85% were seen once. The origin of this receptor is a female donor with multiple sclerosis, enrolled in a pregnancy study. Material: peripheral blood, obtained in the second trimester of pregnancy. The rearrangement uses TRBV2 and TRBJ2-5; 7 nucleotides match TRBD1. CDR3 coding DNA: TGTGCCAGCAGCGGAGCATTACAGGGGAAGGGAGAGACCCAGTACTTC. This sequence encodes CASSGALQGKGETQYF.